The TCR beta chain described here comes from a study of blood T cells in healthy people across ages. Remarks on this clonotype: Its cognate antigen is unknown. Mismatch with germline at one junction end may stem from a read error.

Together with a sample-barcoded 5' primer, a J-beta primer mix was included in a second PCR lasting roughly 6 to 12 cycles. Every single cDNA molecule received a tag from a template-switch adaptor with 12 random nucleotides. MiXCR, run by TCRdb on the 5' RACE reads, gives a single entry per CDR3 protein. Of roughly 800,000 distinct CDR3 sequences in the sample, 55% to 70% were seen once. Study-wide findings and caveats: Roughly linearly, TCR beta diversity per million T cells fell as age increased.

The CDR3 loop spans 14 amino acids. Looked up from germline, CDR1 is SQVTM and CDR2 is ANQGSEA. This clonotype was sampled from a man under 40 in good health. The chain has TRBV29-1 and TRBJ2-7, with D unresolved. The sample consisted of blood. CDR3 in amino acids: CCVFIQPAHYEQYF. Written as DNA, the CDR3 is TGCTGCGTATTTATCCAGCCCGCTCACTACGAGCAGTACTTC.